Here is one T cell receptor beta chain with its context. The antigen remains unidentified. With 32 V and 13 J primers, multiplex PCR amplified the TCR beta CDR3. A single record per CDR3 protein comes from TCRdb applying MiXCR to the multiplex PCR reads. The data show roughly 15,000 distinct CDR3 sequences, approximately 30% seen once. The sample comes from a study of immune heterogeneity within non-small cell lung tumors. On the study more broadly: Of all tumors, several turned out to be squamous cell carcinomas, 10 to 11 were non-squamous carcinomas and 1 was not otherwise specified. Study-level findings and limits: Alongside site-unique high-frequency clones, identical dominant CDR3 beta clonotypes recurred across tumor sites within a patient.

Bulk tumor genomic DNA served as template, at around 600 ng per sample. Every primary tumor yielded several biopsies, spaced far apart, that were taken during surgery. Curative operations were performed on patients who had untreated, newly diagnosed non-small cell lung cancer. Sequenced sample: lung tumor tissue. The clonotype comes from a woman in her forties or fifties with non-small cell lung cancer.

CDR3 in DNA: TGTGCCAGCAGCCAAGGAGGGTCCACTGAAGCTTTCTTT. It is translated as CASSQGGSTEAFF. The chain employs TRBV7-3 and TRBJ1-1; D remains unclear. CDR1 and CDR2 from the germline V gene are SGHTA and FQGTGA. CDR3 size: 13 residues. V was shortened by 5 bases and J by 4 bases, with 11 bases between the two germline ends.